This passage covers 32 T cell receptor beta chains from one sample sequenced in a study of response to subunit inactivated influenza vaccine. TCRdb analysed the RT-PCR reads with MiXCR anew, one entry per CDR3 protein. Among about 300,000 distinct CDR3 sequences listed, approximately 23% were seen once. Sample: PBMCs from blood, taken approximately 22 months after vaccination. The receptors were gathered from a man aged 45 to 70 who received an inactivated influenza vaccine.

There are a few counts of this clonotype. The V gene is TRBV20-1, the J gene TRBJ2-7, with D tentatively TRBD2 (6 bases). Germline CDR1 is DFQATT and CDR2 is SNEGSKA (reference sequence). Trimming shortened V by 0 bases and J by 4 bases, and 13 bases separated the two germline ends. The CDR3 consists of 14 residues. The chain's CDR3 is CSARDRGAEYEQYF. The CDR3 DNA reads as TGCAGTGCTAGAGATCGCGGGGCAGAATACGAGCAGTACTTC.

The CDR3 sequence: CATSDFGQGTDTQYF. CDR3 sequence (DNA): TGTGCCACCAGTGATTTCGGACAGGGGACAGATACGCAGTATTTT. The V call is TRBV24-1, the J call TRBJ2-3; TRBD1 matches 9 bases. The ends lost 1 base at V and 3 bases at J; junction bases unmatched: 1. CDR1 is KGHDR and CDR2 is SFDVKD in the germline V gene. The CDR3 totals 15 residues.

This clonotype was detected only a few times. The rearrangement links TRBV7-6 to TRBJ1-5, with 7 bases lining up with TRBD1. V was clipped by 3 bases and J by 6 bases; unmatched bases: 5. CDR1 and CDR2 (germline): SGHVS, FNYEAQ. The CDR3 consists of 14 residues. The CDR3 is CASSLTGYGQPQHF. CDR3 DNA: TGTGCCAGCAGCTTGACAGGGTACGGTCAGCCCCAGCATTTT.

The CDR3 region has the DNA TGTGCCAGCAGTTCGACAGGGTTCAGCCTAGGCACAGATACGCAGTATTTT. This gives the protein CASSSTGFSLGTDTQYF. The V gene is TRBV28, the J gene TRBJ2-3, with 7 bases that match TRBD1. This CDR3 is 17 amino acids long. The V gene end was trimmed by 4 bases and the J gene end by 1 base; junction bases not matched to a gene: 11. Germline CDR1 and CDR2: MDHEN and SYDVKM.

In its sample, this clonotype was seen many times. V and J are TRBV5-1 and TRBJ1-4, with D possibly TRBD1 on 5 matching bases. This CDR3 spans 16 amino acids. Per the germline V gene, CDR1 is SGHRS and CDR2 is YFSETQ. Between the trimmed V and J ends, which lost 0 bases and 4 bases, there was a span of 13 bases. This CDR3 reads CASSLGDLQVNEKLFF. The CDR3 nucleotides read TGCGCCAGCAGCTTGGGAGATTTACAGGTTAATGAAAAACTGTTTTTT.

This clonotype was found a few times. The V and J genes are TRBV6-5 and TRBJ1-4, with D hard to call. The CDR3 totals 15 residues. Germline CDR1 and CDR2: MNHEY and SVGAGI. V was pared by 0 bases and J by 8 bases, with 13 bases between. CDR3 region: CASSYSLLEKEKLFF. The CDR3 DNA sequence: TGTGCCAGCAGTTACTCACTGCTGGAGAAAGAAAAACTGTTTTTT.

This clonotype was picked up many times. The chain links TRBV10-3 to TRBJ1-2; D not resolved. V was pared by 10 bases and J by 5 bases, with 11 bases between. CDR1 ENHRY and CDR2 SYGVKD come from the germline V gene. The CDR3 is 11 residues long. This chain's CDR3 is CASRVGYGYTF. The CDR3 nucleotides read TGTGCCAGCCGGGTGGGGTATGGCTACACCTTC.

The chain uses TRBV3-1 and TRBJ2-1; D is unclear. Germline CDR1 reads LGHDT; CDR2 reads YNNKEL (reference sequence). CDR3 size: 14 residues. V was shortened by 1 base and J by 6 bases, with 10 bases between the two germline ends. The CDR3 region is CASSQGSGSNEQFF. For the CDR3, the DNA is TGTGCCAGCAGCCAAGGGTCAGGTAGCAATGAGCAGTTCTTC.

This chain connects TRBV19 to TRBJ1-2; D ambiguous. CDR1 is LNHDA, CDR2 SQIVND, per germline (reference sequence). The CDR3 is made up of 13 amino acids. V lost 2 bases, J lost 8 bases, and 12 bases lay in between. The CDR3 loop is CASSIYQTAGYTF. The CDR3 DNA sequence: TGTGCCAGTAGTATATACCAAACCGCCGGCTACACCTTC.

The V gene is TRBV14, the J gene TRBJ2-3; D unresolved. This CDR3 is 12 amino acids long. The germline V gene encodes CDR1 SGHDN and CDR2 FVKESK. Trimming pared 3 bases from V and 6 bases from J, leaving 7 bases between. CDR3 protein: CASSHGWDTQYF. The CDR3 DNA follows: TGTGCCAGCAGCCATGGGTGGGATACGCAGTATTTT.

The sample holds a few counts of this clonotype. The V and J genes are TRBV7-2 and TRBJ1-2; D is possibly TRBD1 (6 bases). V was cut by 2 bases and J by 5 bases, with 9 bases left in between. Germline CDR1 SGHTA, CDR2 FQGNSA. There are 13 residues in the CDR3. The CDR3 loop is CASSLMTGYGYTF. The CDR3 coding sequence is TGTGCCAGCAGCTTAATGACAGGATATGGCTACACCTTC.

The table lists this clonotype with a few counts. The chain uses TRBV6-1 and TRBJ1-4, with a weak D call TRBD1 (6 bases). The V gene lost 10 bases and the J gene lost 2 bases, with 17 bases spanning the gap. There are 15 residues in the CDR3. From germline, CDR1 is MNHNS and CDR2 SASEGT. CDR3 sequence reads: CATGRGAKTNEKLFF. CDR3 coding DNA: TGTGCCACCGGCAGGGGCGCAAAGACTAATGAAAAACTGTTTTTT.

This chain links TRBV10-3 with TRBJ2-7; the match to TRBD1 covers 10 bases. The germline V gene has CDR1 ENHRY and CDR2 SYGVKD. This CDR3 comprises 15 residues. The trim removed 11 bases at V and 5 bases at J, leaving 15 bases unmatched. The CDR3 nucleotides are TGTGCCCAAATTCCCCGGACAGGGGGGGATGACGAGCAGTACTTC. Amino acid sequence: CAQIPRTGGDDEQYF.

V usage is TRBV5-1 and J usage is TRBJ1-3; no definite D call. V gave up 0 bases and J gave up 0 bases, with 4 bases separating them. CDR3 length: 14 amino acids. CDR1 is SGHRS, CDR2 YFSETQ, per germline. Here the CDR3 reads CASSLGVSGNTIYF. The CDR3 nucleotides read TGCGCCAGCAGCTTGGGGGTCTCTGGAAACACCATATATTTT.

The chain employs TRBV10-3 and TRBJ2-7; 7 bases map to TRBD2. The CDR3 is 14 amino acids. The J segment lost 4 bases and the V segment lost 7 bases, leaving 10 bases of the junction unmatched. Germline CDR1 reads ENHRY; CDR2 reads SYGVKD. As DNA, the CDR3 is TGTGCCATCACCGACGGACTAGATAAATACGAGCAGTACTTC. It specifies CAITDGLDKYEQYF.

The chain links TRBV27 to TRBJ1-4; no firm D call. The length of the CDR3 is 16 residues. Germline values: CDR1 MNHEY, CDR2 SMNVEV (reference sequence). Deletions cut 5 bases from V and 6 bases from J, with 19 bases between. Here the CDR3 reads CASSPRVVGRYEKLFF. Written as DNA, the CDR3 is TGTGCCAGCAGTCCACGGGTAGTCGGCCGCTATGAAAAACTGTTTTTT.

This clonotype was recorded at least ten times. CDR3: CSASQSGTEAFF. The CDR3 DNA reads as TGCAGTGCTAGCCAGTCTGGGACTGAAGCTTTCTTT. The chain combines TRBV20-1 with TRBJ1-1; unclear D gene. Germline V CDR1 and CDR2: DFQATT, SNEGSKA (reference sequence). This CDR3 is built from 12 residues. The V gene lost 3 bases and the J gene lost 5 bases, with 10 bases spanning the gap.

V usage is TRBV18 and J usage is TRBJ2-7; perhaps TRBD1 as D (5 bases). The CDR3 consists of 15 residues. V gave up 2 bases and J gave up 1 base, with 12 bases separating them. CDR1 and CDR2 (germline): KGHSH, LQKENI. CDR3 DNA: TGTGCCAGCTCACCAAGGCTGGACACGTCCTACGAGCAGTACTTC. This sequence encodes CASSPRLDTSYEQYF.

Points on this clonotype: The junction does not match germline at one end; this may be a read error. V and J are TRBV7-9 and TRBJ2-1; TRBD2 matches 9 bases. The CDR3 runs to 16 residues. CDR1 is SEHNR, CDR2 FQNEAQ, per germline (reference sequence). The CDR3 DNA follows: TGTGCCAGCAGCACCTATGGCGGGGGGGATTACAATGAGGAGTTCTTC. This gives the protein CASSTYGGGDYNEEFF. The whole variable domain, remainder taken from reference TRBV7-9 and TRBJ2-1, is DTGVSQNPRHKITKRGQNVTFRCDPISEHNRLYWYRQTLGQGPEFLTYFQNEAQLEKSRLLSDRFSAERPKGSFSTLEIQRTEQGDSAMYLCASSTYGGGDYNEEFFGPGTRLTVL.

This clonotype was counted many times. The chain couples TRBV7-2 to TRBJ1-6, with 7 positions matching TRBD1. Germline loops: CDR1 SGHTA, CDR2 FQGNSA. Trimming cost V 6 bases and J 5 bases; bases outside gene matches: 7. CDR3 length: 15 residues. The DNA for the CDR3 is TGTGCCAGCAGACAAGACAGGGCGGATAATTCACCCCTCCACTTT. Its translation: CASRQDRADNSPLHF.

This rearrangement joins TRBV12-3 or TRBV12-4 to TRBJ2-3; D not certain. CDR3 size: 11 residues. Deletions cut 4 bases from V and 4 bases from J, with 3 bases between. The CDR3 DNA sequence: TGTGCCAGCAGTTCTTCAGATACGCAGTATTTT. Translating it yields CASSSSDTQYF.

This clonotype has a handful of counts. This chain links TRBV29-1 with TRBJ2-3; D not certain. Trimming cost V 0 bases and J 0 bases, with 10 bases left between them. Germline V lookup: CDR1 SQVTM, CDR2 ANQGSEA. This CDR3 is built from 15 residues. CDR3 in DNA: TGCAGCGTTGAAGATCGCGGCGGTAGCACAGATACGCAGTATTTT. Translation: CSVEDRGGSTDTQYF.

This clonotype has ten or more counts. The CDR3 protein is CASSSRGRNTEAFF. The CDR3 nucleotides are TGTGCCAGCAGTAGCAGGGGGAGGAACACTGAAGCTTTCTTT. The rearrangement joins TRBV27 to TRBJ1-1; 7 bases align to TRBD1. The CDR3 length is 14 residues. With 5 bases clipped from V and 1 base from J, the junction kept 4 bases outside the gene matches. Per germline, CDR1 MNHEY and CDR2 SMNVEV (reference sequence).

This rearrangement joins TRBV7-2 to TRBJ2-5, with unresolved D. Germline CDR1 is SGHTA and CDR2 is FQGNSA. The CDR3 runs 13 residues. Trimming left V 5 bases short and J 1 base short, with 8 bases between. CDR3 protein: CASSRQVQETQYF. CDR3 DNA: TGTGCCAGCAGCAGACAAGTCCAAGAGACCCAGTACTTC.

The chain recombines TRBV2 with TRBJ2-5; 12 nucleotides align to TRBD2. Germline V CDR1 and CDR2: SNHLY, FYNNEI. The CDR3 loop spans 16 amino acids. The V segment lost 5 bases and the J segment 5 bases; nucleotides outside the gene matches: 9. CDR3 residues: CASSYWTSGEKETQYF. CDR3 bases: TGTGCCAGCAGTTATTGGACTAGCGGGGAGAAGGAGACCCAGTACTTC.

The rearrangement links TRBV6-1 to TRBJ2-7; D remains unclear. Germline V CDR1 and CDR2: MNHNS, SASEGT. The CDR3 is 13 amino acids. Trimming removed 7 bases from V and 5 bases from J, with 15 bases in between. The CDR3 DNA reads TGTGCCAGCACCCCTAGGGTGTCCCACGAGCAGTACTTC. Encoded protein: CASTPRVSHEQYF.

This clonotype was seen at least ten times. This rearrangement joins TRBV4-3 to TRBJ1-2, with a tentative D call TRBD1 (5 bases). Trimming removed 4 bases at V and 2 bases at J, with 11 bases between. Germline loops: CDR1 LGHNA, CDR2 YSLEER. The CDR3 is made up of 14 amino acids. As DNA, the CDR3 is TGCGCCAGCAGCCGGGGCAGCTCAAACTATGGCTACACCTTC. Its translation: CASSRGSSNYGYTF.

This clonotype occurred once. This chain joins TRBV20-1 and TRBJ2-7; D is possibly TRBD2 (7 bases). This CDR3 has 17 residues. Trimming shortened V by 3 bases and J by 4 bases, and 25 bases separated the two germline ends. In germline, CDR1 is DFQATT, CDR2 SNEGSKA (reference sequence). The CDR3 nucleotides read TGCAGTGCTAGGGCGATGCAAAGTGGGAGGGGGATATACGAGCAGTACTTC. This encodes CSARAMQSGRGIYEQYF.

This clonotype appeared a few times. The chain has TRBV6-2 or TRBV6-3 and TRBJ2-1, with 8 bases aligning to TRBD2. The length of the CDR3 is 16 residues. Trimming at V came to 5 bases and at J to 7 bases, leaving 13 bases not matched to a gene. Germline V gives CDR1 MNHEY, CDR2 SVGEGT. CDR3 amino acids: CASSDTGLAVGNEQFF. In nucleotides, the CDR3 is TGTGCCAGCAGTGACACTGGACTAGCAGTCGGGAATGAGCAGTTCTTC.

About this clonotype: The CDR3 end shows no conserved phenylalanine or tryptophan, and so a read error is likely. This rearrangement joins TRBV11-2 to TRBJ2-7; D is unresolved. In germline, CDR1 is SGHAT, CDR2 FQNNGV. This CDR3 contains 13 residues. Trimming removed 0 bases from V and 5 bases from J, with 8 bases in between. The CDR3 nucleotides are TGTGCCAGCAGCTTAGAAGGGATCCACGAGCAGTACTCC. Amino acids: CASSLEGIHEQYS.

This clonotype was picked up a small number of times. The J gene is TRBJ2-4, the V gene TRBV18; D ambiguous. V lost 5 bases and J 2 bases, leaving 13 bases between the germline ends. The CDR3 runs 15 residues. CDR1 and CDR2 (germline): KGHSH, LQKENI. Written as DNA, the CDR3 is TGTGCCAGCTCAGATGGCGCAGGCTCCAAAAACATTCAGTACTTC. Its protein is CASSDGAGSKNIQYF. Filled out from reference TRBV18 and TRBJ2-4, the complete variable domain reads NAGVMQNPRHLVRRRGQEARLRCSPMKGHSHVYWYRQLPEEGLKFMVYLQKENIIDESGMPKERFSAEFPKEGPSILRIQQVVRGDSAAYFCASSDGAGSKNIQYFGAGTRLSVL.

This clonotype was seen a few times. This chain joins TRBV28 and TRBJ1-1, with D uncertain. The CDR3 is made up of 11 amino acids. Germline loops: CDR1 MDHEN, CDR2 SYDVKM. V was shortened by 7 bases and J by 1 base, with 4 bases between the two germline ends. CDR3 nucleotides: TGTGCCAGCAATGAGAACACTGAAGCTTTCTTT. As protein: CASNENTEAFF.